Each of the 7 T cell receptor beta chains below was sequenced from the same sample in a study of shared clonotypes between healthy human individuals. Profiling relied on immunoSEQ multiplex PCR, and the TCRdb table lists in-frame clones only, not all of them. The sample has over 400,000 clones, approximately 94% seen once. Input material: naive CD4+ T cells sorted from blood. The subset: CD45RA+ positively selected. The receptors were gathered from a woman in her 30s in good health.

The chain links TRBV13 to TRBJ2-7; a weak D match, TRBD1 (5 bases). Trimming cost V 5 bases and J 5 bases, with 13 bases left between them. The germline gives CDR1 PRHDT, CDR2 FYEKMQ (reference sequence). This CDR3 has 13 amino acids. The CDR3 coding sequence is TGTGCCAGCAGCCCCGGGCAGGGCCACGAGCAGTACTTC. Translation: CASSPGQGHEQYF.

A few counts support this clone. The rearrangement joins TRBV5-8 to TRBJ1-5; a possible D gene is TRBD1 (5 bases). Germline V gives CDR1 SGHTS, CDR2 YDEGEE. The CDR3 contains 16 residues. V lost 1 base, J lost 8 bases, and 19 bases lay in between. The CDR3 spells CASSLNWGPGIEPQHF. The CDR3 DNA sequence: TGTGCCAGCAGCTTGAATTGGGGCCCGGGGATCGAGCCCCAGCATTTT.

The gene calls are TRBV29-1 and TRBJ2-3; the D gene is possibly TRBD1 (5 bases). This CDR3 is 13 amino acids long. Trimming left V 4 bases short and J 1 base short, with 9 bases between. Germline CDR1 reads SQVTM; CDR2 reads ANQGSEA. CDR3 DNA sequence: TGCAGCGTTGGGTTAGGGGGCACAGATACGCAGTATTTT. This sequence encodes CSVGLGGTDTQYF.

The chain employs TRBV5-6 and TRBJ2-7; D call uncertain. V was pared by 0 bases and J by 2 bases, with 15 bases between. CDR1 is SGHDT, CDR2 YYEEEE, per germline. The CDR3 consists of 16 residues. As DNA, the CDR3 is TGTGCCAGCAGCTTGGGTCCCGGCGTACCCACCTACGAGCAGTACTTC. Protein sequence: CASSLGPGVPTYEQYF.

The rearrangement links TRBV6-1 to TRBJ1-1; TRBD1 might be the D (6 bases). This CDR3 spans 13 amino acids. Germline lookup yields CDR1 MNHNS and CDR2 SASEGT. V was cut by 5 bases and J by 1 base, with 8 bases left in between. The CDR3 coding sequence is TGTGCCAGCAGTAGGACAGCGAACACTGAAGCTTTCTTT. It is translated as CASSRTANTEAFF.

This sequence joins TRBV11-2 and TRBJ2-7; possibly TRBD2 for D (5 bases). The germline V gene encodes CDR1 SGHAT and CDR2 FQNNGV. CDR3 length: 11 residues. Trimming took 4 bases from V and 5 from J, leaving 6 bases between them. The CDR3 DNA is TGTGCCAGCAGCTCCGGGAACGAGCAGTACTTC. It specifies CASSSGNEQYF. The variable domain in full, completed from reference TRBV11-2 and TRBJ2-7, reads EAGVAQSPRYKIIEKRQSVAFWCNPISGHATLYWYQQILGQGPKLLIQFQNNGVVDDSQLPKDRFSAERLKGVDSTLKIQPAKLEDSAVYLCASSSGNEQYFGPGTRLTVT.

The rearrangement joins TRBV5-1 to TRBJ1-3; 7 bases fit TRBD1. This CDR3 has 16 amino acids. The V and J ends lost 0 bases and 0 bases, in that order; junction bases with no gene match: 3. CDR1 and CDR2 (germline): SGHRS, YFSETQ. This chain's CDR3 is CASSLADRPSGNTIYF. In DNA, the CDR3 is TGCGCCAGCAGCTTGGCGGACAGGCCCTCTGGAAACACCATATATTTT.